This T cell receptor beta chain is from a study of CD8 T cells in Susac syndrome. Looked up from germline, CDR1 is MGHDK and CDR2 is SYGVNS. CDR3 size: 14 residues. V shed 3 bases and J shed 2 bases, with 9 bases lying between them. Random hexamers were used to reverse transcribe about 0.5 to 1 ug of RNA. The CDR3 of TCR beta was amplified by immunoSEQ multiplex PCR across 54 Vbeta and 13 Jbeta. In TCRdb, the immunoSEQ multiplex PCR reads were re-called with MiXCR into one record per CDR3 protein. Among 330,000 or so distinct CDR3 sequences listed, about 91% were seen once. The chain couples TRBV25-1 to TRBJ2-3; TRBD1 or TRBD2 may be the D gene (5 bases each). Sequencing used CD8+ T cells from PBMCs. The receptor was isolated from a human donor with multiple sclerosis. The CDR3, as DNA: TGTGCCAGCAGTGACCCAGGGACCACAGATACGCAGTATTTT. Encoded protein: CASSDPGTTDTQYF.